This TCR beta chain is from a study of vaccination and CD4 T cells after COVID-19 (dated 2022 in TCRdb). For context, the study as a whole: Six males and four females were included in the convalescent cohort, with two Hispanic individuals, seven Caucasians, two Asians and one multiracial person represented. Participants got two doses of the Pfizer-BioNTech BNT162b2 vaccine (n=8) or two doses of the Moderna mRNA-1273 vaccine (n=2). Post-COVID blood samples from convalescent patients were collected a median of approximately 100 days after diagnosis, with a range of roughly 35 to 170 days. The time from the second vaccine dose to post-vaccine blood sampling had a median of around 72 days and ranged from about 12 to 250 days. The cultures were stimulated with overlapping spike peptide pools from SARS-CoV-2 and from the common cold coronaviruses HCoV-NL63, HCoV-OC43 and HCoV-229E. Control cultures received a CEFX viral epitope pool as the positive control, an HIV-1 Nef peptide pool as the negative control, or no peptide. The spike-specific CD4+ TCR repertoire was compared before and after mRNA vaccination in nine to ten COVID-19 convalescent patients and several infection-naive healthy vaccine recipients.

The label giving this sample's treatment or condition can be read as: roughly 11-day PBMC culture with coronavirus spike peptide pools or control peptides (ViraFEST assay). The ViraFEST assay, used in the study, expanded antigen-specific T cells with peptide pools and then identified the expanded clonotypes through TCR sequencing. Healthy vaccine recipients had no prior SARS-CoV-2 infection, confirmed by negative nucleocapsid antibody tests before and after vaccination. Each well held under 2.5 million PBMCs cultured in IMDM containing roughly 5% human AB serum and approximately 9.1 IU/ml IL-2, with about 9.4 ug/ml peptide pools added. Half of the culture medium was replaced with fresh IL-2-containing medium on days 3 and 7. After 9 to 11 days of culture, CD4+ T cells were isolated by negative selection with the EasySep CD4+ T cell isolation kit. PBMCs were separated from whole blood using Ficoll-Paque Plus gradient centrifugation and then either used fresh or cryopreserved at -140C. Triplicate wells were generally used for each culture condition.

CDR3 length: 14 amino acids, cysteine to phenylalanine. The only DNA kept is the CDR3, 42 bases in frame from the first base. The germline V gene provides CDR1 SQVTM and CDR2 ANQGSEA. The V end loses 0 bases and the J end loses 0 bases, and a stretch of 6 bases separates them. Here is what the overall study found, with its caveats: The number of convalescent patients in the study was relatively small, and the study did not examine early timepoints following natural infection. Of the vaccine-specific clones found in convalescent patients, nearly all (304 of 307) were mono-reactive for SARS-CoV-2 spike instead of being cross-reactive with common cold coronaviruses. Among the post-vaccine SARS-CoV-2-reactive clones in convalescent patients, a median around 86% showed up only after vaccination, which suggests vaccine-specific priming. The median number of SARS-CoV-2-reactive clonotypes rose from 21 after infection to some 40 after vaccination, but the change was not significant.

Library construction relied on PCR. DNA from cultured CD4+ T cells underwent TCR sequencing with the Oncomine TCR Beta short-read assay at the Johns Hopkins FTIC core. Genomic DNA was extracted from the cultured CD4+ T cells with the QIAamp micro DNA kit. Oncomine TCR Beta libraries made from cultured CD4+ T cells were pooled using unique dual indexes and sequenced on an Illumina iSeq 100. As for how the authors treated the data: Non-productive sequences were removed, and CDR3s not starting with C, not ending with F or W, or shorter than 7 amino acids were discarded. The MANAFEST web application was used to identify antigen-specific clonotypes by comparing peptide-stimulated wells against reference wells and other culture wells. For a clone to be called positive, the clone needed an FDR below 0.05, an odds ratio above 5, and a productive frequency above 0.1% in at least two of three replicate wells. A clonotype counted as cross-reactive if it showed significant expansion both in the SARS-CoV-2 spike wells and in at least one common cold coronavirus spike condition. Similarity between CDR3 sequences was evaluated in R version 3.6.1 using Levenshtein distances (stringdist) and unrooted phylogenetic trees (ape). TCRdb itself trimmed the public reads at Q25 with fastp, ran MiXCR and retained productive beta chains. Rows matching on CDR3 protein sequence are summarized as one entry with the most common DNA and genes. The V and J calls were determined by TCRdb, not by the authors. Present in this sample are roughly 20,000 distinct CDR3 sequences, 62% of which were seen just once. The top ten constitute roughly 24% of the sample.

Comment on this clonotype: Its specific antigen is unknown. Per-base qualities were not stored, and no clone one base away is much larger.

Recombination connected TRBV29-1 to TRBJ1-3; the D gene cannot be named for sure. The TCR originated in a human donor who received a COVID-19 vaccine. The material sequenced was CD4+ T cells from blood, cultured in vitro, taken before SARS-CoV-2 vaccination. The nucleotides are TGCAGCGTTGAAGACCACAACTCTGGAAACACCATATATTTT. Its amino acids are CSVEDHNSGNTIYF.